Each of the 9 T cell receptor beta chains below was sequenced from the same sample in a study of T cell repertoires in cytomegalovirus infection. TCRdb re-called the reads with MiXCR, one entry per CDR3 protein. This sample has around 450,000 distinct CDR3 sequences, with roughly 10% found just once. Source material: PBMCs. The origin of the receptors is a human donor in good health (CMV status not recorded). Some clones in this sample may be carry-over from other donors' samples.

In this sample, this clonotype turned up many times. The V and J genes are TRBV29-1 and TRBJ1-1, with D unclear. Germline V gene data show CDR1 as SQVTM and CDR2 as ANQGSEA. V was trimmed by 5 bases and J by 1 base, leaving 8 bases between them. The CDR3 sequence is 12 residues long. CDR3 in amino acids: CSVLQTNTEAFF. The CDR3 DNA reads as TGCAGCGTTTTGCAGACGAACACTGAAGCTTTCTTT. Filled out from reference TRBV29-1 and TRBJ1-1, the complete variable domain reads SAVISQKPSRDICQRGTSLTIQCQVDSQVTMMFWYRQQPGQSLTLIATANQGSEATYESGFVIDKFPISRPNLTFSTLTVSNMSPEDSSIYLCSVLQTNTEAFFGQGTRLTVV.

In this sample, this clonotype turned up many times. The chain employs TRBV6-1 and TRBJ1-6, with a weak D call TRBD1 (5 bases). CDR3 length: 12 residues. V lost 6 bases to trimming and J lost 15 bases, with 15 bases between them. Per the germline V gene, CDR1 is MNHNS and CDR2 is SASEGT. CDR3 sequence: CASSVGPPGLHF. In nucleotides, the CDR3 is TGTGCCAGCAGCGTGGGACCTCCGGGCCTCCACTTT.

The CDR3 sequence is CATSDASGIRTDTQYF. The CDR3 DNA sequence: TGTGCCACCAGTGATGCTAGCGGGATCAGGACAGATACGCAGTATTTT. The J gene is TRBJ2-3, the V gene TRBV24-1; 9 nucleotides align to TRBD2. CDR1 and CDR2 from the germline V gene are KGHDR and SFDVKD. Trimming removed 3 bases from V and 3 bases from J; junction bases left unmatched: 6. The length of the CDR3 is 16 residues.

This clonotype was seen ten or more times. The V call is TRBV6-6, the J call TRBJ2-7; D remains unclear. Trimming stripped 7 bases from V and 5 bases from J, with 12 bases between. Looked up from germline, CDR1 is MNHNY and CDR2 is SVGAGI (reference sequence). CDR3 size: 12 residues. CDR3 residues: CASTPVGNEQYF. The CDR3 DNA reads as TGTGCCAGCACCCCCGTTGGAAACGAGCAGTACTTC.

This clonotype appeared many times. The chain couples TRBV10-3 to TRBJ1-2; no firm D call. Germline values: CDR1 ENHRY, CDR2 SYGVKD. Trimming took off 6 bases at V and 4 bases at J, with 12 bases between the two ends. The CDR3 runs to 13 residues. This chain's CDR3 is CAIRPREAYGYTF. CDR3 DNA: TGTGCCATCAGACCCAGAGAGGCCTATGGCTACACCTTC.

The table lists this clonotype with a few counts. V usage is TRBV27 and J usage is TRBJ2-7; D possibly corresponds to TRBD2 (5 bases). Germline V gene sequence: CDR1 MNHEY, CDR2 SMNVEV (reference sequence). Deletions cut 5 bases from V and 3 bases from J, with 11 bases between. The CDR3 is 13 amino acids. The DNA for the CDR3 is TGTGCCAGCAGTCCCGGACTGATCTACGAGCAGTACTTC. Residues: CASSPGLIYEQYF.

This clonotype has at least ten counts. At one end, the junction sequence differs from germline, possibly due to a read error. The chain has TRBV7-9 and TRBJ1-3, with unresolved D. CDR1 and CDR2 from the germline V gene are SEHNR and FQNEAQ (reference sequence). The CDR3 has 11 amino acids. The CDR3 bases are TGTGCCAGCGGCTTGTGGGACACCATATATTTT. This encodes CASGLWDTIYF.

This clonotype was seen ten or more times. The CDR3 region has the DNA TGTGCCAGCACAGGGTTGGCCAAAAACATTCAGTACTTC. Amino acid sequence: CASTGLAKNIQYF. The V call is TRBV7-2, the J call TRBJ2-4; TRBD1 is a possible D gene (5 bases). Deletions cut 7 bases from V and 1 base from J, with 8 bases between. CDR1 SGHTA and CDR2 FQGNSA come from the germline V gene. The length of the CDR3 is 13 residues.

The gene calls are TRBV3-1 and TRBJ2-3; D might be TRBD2 (7 bases). V shed 3 bases and J shed 2 bases, with 12 bases lying between them. Germline CDR1 and CDR2: LGHDT and YNNKEL (reference sequence). The CDR3 is 15 residues long. CDR3 sequence: CASSQFGGPTDTQYF. For the CDR3, the DNA is TGTGCCAGCAGCCAGTTCGGGGGGCCCACAGATACGCAGTATTTT.